The 10 T cell receptor beta chains in this list originate from one sample, sequenced in a study of regulatory T cells in long-lasting Graves disease. iRepertoire HTBI primers and Arm-PCR of CDR3 regions built TCR beta libraries. TCRdb re-called the multiplex PCR reads through MiXCR, storing one row per CDR3 protein. The data hold 400,000 to 500,000 distinct CDR3 sequences, with roughly 15% observed a single time. Described time point: newly diagnosed GD, antithyroid drugs for less than 3 months. Following extraction of RNA from PBMCs, that RNA was used to make the TCR library. These data also featured in a second study, about T cells in Graves' hyperthyroidism and ophthalmopathy.

The specimen was peripheral blood mononuclear cells (PBMCs), collected at new diagnosis, from a patient treated with antithyroid drugs. Every receptor here comes from a woman in her forties or fifties with Graves disease.

This clonotype has only a few counts. This chain joins TRBV9 and TRBJ1-4; 8 nucleotides align to TRBD1. Germline-derived CDR1 and CDR2 are SGDLS and YYNGEE. Unmatched junction bases numbered 8, after V lost 3 bases and J lost 7 bases. This CDR3 comprises 15 residues. CDR3 residues: CASSANQGASEKLFF. CDR3 DNA sequence: TGTGCCAGCAGCGCCAACCAGGGGGCGAGTGAAAAACTGTTTTTT.

This chain links TRBV20-1 with TRBJ1-5; TRBD1 might be the D (6 bases). In germline, CDR1 is DFQATT, CDR2 SNEGSKA (reference sequence). V was pared by 3 bases and J by 2 bases, with 20 bases between. The CDR3 has 17 amino acids. CDR3 protein: CSASSTGRGWGNQPQHF. The CDR3 DNA is TGCAGTGCTAGTAGTACAGGGAGGGGATGGGGCAATCAGCCCCAGCATTTT.

This clonotype was seen many times. The chain recombines TRBV2 with TRBJ2-1; 8 bases fit TRBD2. The junction had 13 bases not matched to a gene; V was cut back by 7 bases and J by 8 bases. CDR3 size: 15 residues. The V gene's germline CDR1 is SNHLY and CDR2 FYNNEI. The CDR3 DNA reads as TGTGCCAGCACCCAAACCCGGACTAGCACCTATGAGCAGTTCTTC. As protein: CASTQTRTSTYEQFF.

A few counts support this clonotype. The gene calls are TRBV6-1 and TRBJ1-6; maybe TRBD1 (6 bases). The CDR3 is made up of 14 amino acids. Looked up from germline, CDR1 is MNHNS and CDR2 is SASEGT. The V end lost 6 bases, the J end lost 5 bases, and 11 bases lay between the germline ends. CDR3 coding DNA: TGTGCCAGCAGAAAGGACAGTAATAATTCACCCCTCCACTTT. It is translated as CASRKDSNNSPLHF.

There are a few counts of this clonotype. The chain combines TRBV29-1 with TRBJ1-2; tentative D call: TRBD1 (6 bases). This CDR3 region has 12 residues. The germline V and J ends were trimmed by 6 bases and 5 bases, with 13 bases remaining between them. Germline V gives CDR1 SQVTM, CDR2 ANQGSEA. CDR3 sequence reads: CSVEQGRYGYTF. The DNA of the CDR3 is TGCAGCGTCGAACAGGGCCGATATGGCTACACCTTC.

This clonotype occurred many times. J is TRBJ2-1 and V is TRBV5-6; no firm D call. Germline assignment: CDR1 SGHDT and CDR2 YYEEEE. Trimming pared 4 bases from V and 0 bases from J, leaving 14 bases between. CDR3 length equals 16 residues. The CDR3 sequence: CASSLGPQLSYNEQFF. CDR3 coding DNA: TGTGCCAGCAGCCTTGGACCACAACTCTCCTACAATGAGCAGTTCTTC.

This clonotype was seen many times. The chain joins TRBV7-2 to TRBJ2-2; D gene ambiguous. The CDR3 sequence is 15 residues long. The V end was cut by 4 bases, the J end by 7 bases, with 16 bases between. From germline, CDR1 is SGHTA and CDR2 FQGNSA. This CDR3 reads CASSSPYMVSGELFF. The CDR3 region has the DNA TGTGCCAGCAGCTCGCCGTACATGGTTAGCGGGGAGCTGTTTTTT.

This sequence joins TRBV5-1 and TRBJ2-7; D is possibly TRBD2 (6 bases). There are 17 residues in the CDR3. Germline V gives CDR1 SGHRS, CDR2 YFSETQ. V lost 4 bases, J lost 3 bases, and 23 bases lay in between. The DNA for the CDR3 is TGCGCCAGCAGCGCCGGACTCCTGGGGGGTCAAAACTACGAGCAGTACTTC. Encoded protein: CASSAGLLGGQNYEQYF.

This clonotype has a handful of counts. V gene TRBV7-2 combines with J gene TRBJ2-5; D gene uncertain. Trimming removed 1 base from V and 5 bases from J, with 14 bases in between. Looked up from germline, CDR1 is SGHTA and CDR2 is FQGNSA. The CDR3 loop spans 15 amino acids. Here the CDR3 reads CASSLVRQSYETQYF. In DNA form, the CDR3 reads TGTGCCAGCAGCTTAGTACGTCAATCTTATGAGACCCAGTACTTC.

This clonotype was recorded many times. The V gene is TRBV5-1, the J gene TRBJ2-3; TRBD2 matches at 14 bases. There are 17 residues in the CDR3. After removal of 4 bases from V and 4 bases from J, the junction contained 8 bases not matched to a gene. Per the germline V gene, CDR1 is SGHRS and CDR2 is YFSETQ. CDR3 loop: CASSRSGTSGSADTQYF. The CDR3 DNA reads as TGCGCCAGCAGCAGATCCGGGACTAGCGGGAGCGCAGATACGCAGTATTTT.